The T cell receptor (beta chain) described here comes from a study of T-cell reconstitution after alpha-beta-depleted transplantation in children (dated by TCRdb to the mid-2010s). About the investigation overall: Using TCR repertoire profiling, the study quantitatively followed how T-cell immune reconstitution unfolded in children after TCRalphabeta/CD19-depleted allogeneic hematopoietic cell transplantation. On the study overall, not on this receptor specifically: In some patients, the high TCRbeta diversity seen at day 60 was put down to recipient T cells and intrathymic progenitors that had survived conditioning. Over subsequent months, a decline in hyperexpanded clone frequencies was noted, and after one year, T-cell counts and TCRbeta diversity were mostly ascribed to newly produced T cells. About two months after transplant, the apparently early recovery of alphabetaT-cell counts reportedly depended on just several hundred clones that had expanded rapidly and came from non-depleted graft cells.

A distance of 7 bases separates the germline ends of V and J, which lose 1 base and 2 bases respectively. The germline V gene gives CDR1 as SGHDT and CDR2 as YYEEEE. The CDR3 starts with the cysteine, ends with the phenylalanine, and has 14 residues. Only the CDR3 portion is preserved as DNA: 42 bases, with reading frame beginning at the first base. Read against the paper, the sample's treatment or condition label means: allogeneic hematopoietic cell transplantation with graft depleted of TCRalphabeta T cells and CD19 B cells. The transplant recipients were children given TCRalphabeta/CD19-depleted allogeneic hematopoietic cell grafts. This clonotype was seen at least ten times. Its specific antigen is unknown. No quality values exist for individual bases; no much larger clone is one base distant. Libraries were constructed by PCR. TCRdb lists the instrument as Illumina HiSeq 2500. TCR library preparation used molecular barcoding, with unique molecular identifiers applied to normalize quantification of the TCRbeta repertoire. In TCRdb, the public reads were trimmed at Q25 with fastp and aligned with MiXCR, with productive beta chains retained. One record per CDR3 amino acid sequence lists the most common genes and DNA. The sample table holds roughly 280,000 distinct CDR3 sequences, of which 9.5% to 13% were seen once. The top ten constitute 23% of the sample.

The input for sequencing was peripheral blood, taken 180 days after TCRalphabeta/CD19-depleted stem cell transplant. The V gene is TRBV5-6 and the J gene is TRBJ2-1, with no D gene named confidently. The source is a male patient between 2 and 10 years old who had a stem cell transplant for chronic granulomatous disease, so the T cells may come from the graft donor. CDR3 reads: CASSLPKTYNEQFF. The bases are TGTGCCAGCAGCTTGCCAAAAACCTACAATGAGCAGTTCTTC.